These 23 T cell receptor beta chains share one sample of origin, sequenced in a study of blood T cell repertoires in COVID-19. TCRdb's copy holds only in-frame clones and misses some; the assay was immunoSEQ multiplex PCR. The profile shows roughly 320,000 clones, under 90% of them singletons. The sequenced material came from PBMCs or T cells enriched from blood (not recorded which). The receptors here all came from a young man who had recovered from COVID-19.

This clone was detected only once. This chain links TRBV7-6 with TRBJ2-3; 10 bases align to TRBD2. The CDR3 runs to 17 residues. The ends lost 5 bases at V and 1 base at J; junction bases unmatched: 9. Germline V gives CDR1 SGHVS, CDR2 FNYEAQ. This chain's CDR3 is CASSRRLAGDRTDTQYF. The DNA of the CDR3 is TGTGCCAGCAGCCGCCGGCTAGCGGGGGATCGCACAGATACGCAGTATTTT.

The CDR3 sequence: CASSITHNPGDTEAFF. The DNA of the CDR3 is TGTGCCAGCTCAATAACCCACAATCCCGGGGACACTGAAGCTTTCTTT. The J gene is TRBJ1-1, the V gene TRBV18, with D uncertain. Germline V gene sequence: CDR1 KGHSH, CDR2 LQKENI. The CDR3 totals 16 residues. Trimming took 5 bases from V and 3 from J, leaving 19 bases between them. The variable domain in full, with the rest retrieved from reference TRBV18 and TRBJ1-1, is NAGVMQNPRHLVRRRGQEARLRCSPMKGHSHVYWYRQLPEEGLKFMVYLQKENIIDESGMPKERFSAEFPKEGPSILRIQQVVRGDSAAYFCASSITHNPGDTEAFFGQGTRLTVV.

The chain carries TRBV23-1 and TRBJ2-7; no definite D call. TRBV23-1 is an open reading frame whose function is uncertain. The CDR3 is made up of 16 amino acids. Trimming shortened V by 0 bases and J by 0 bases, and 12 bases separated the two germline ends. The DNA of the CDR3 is TGCGCCAGCAGTCAATCGCCCTCCCCGAGCTCCTACGAGCAGTACTTC. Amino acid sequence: CASSQSPSPSSYEQYF.

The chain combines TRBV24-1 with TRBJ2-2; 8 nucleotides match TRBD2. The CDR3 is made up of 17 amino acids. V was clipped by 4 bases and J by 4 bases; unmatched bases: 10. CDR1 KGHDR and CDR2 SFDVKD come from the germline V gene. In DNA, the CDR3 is TGTGCCACCAGTGACCACTCCTATAGCGGGACCACCGGGGAGCTGTTTTTT. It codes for CATSDHSYSGTTGELFF.

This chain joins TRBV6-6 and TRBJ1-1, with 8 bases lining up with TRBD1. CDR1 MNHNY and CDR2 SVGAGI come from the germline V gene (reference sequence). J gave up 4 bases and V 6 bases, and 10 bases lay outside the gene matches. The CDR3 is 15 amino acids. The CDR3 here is CASRPPGGGGTEAFF. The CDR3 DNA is TGTGCCAGCAGACCCCCAGGGGGCGGCGGCACTGAAGCTTTCTTT.

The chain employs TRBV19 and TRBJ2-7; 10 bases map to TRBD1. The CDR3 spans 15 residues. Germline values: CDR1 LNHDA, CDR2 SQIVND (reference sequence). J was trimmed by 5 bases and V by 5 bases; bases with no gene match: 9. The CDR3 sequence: CASSGIGTGANEQYF. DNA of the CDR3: TGTGCCAGTAGTGGTATCGGGACAGGGGCCAACGAGCAGTACTTC.

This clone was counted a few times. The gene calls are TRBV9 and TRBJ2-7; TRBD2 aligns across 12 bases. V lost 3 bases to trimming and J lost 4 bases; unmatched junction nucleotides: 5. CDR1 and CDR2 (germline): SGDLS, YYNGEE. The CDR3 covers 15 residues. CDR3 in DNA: TGTGCCAGCAGCGCCCAGGGACTAGCGGGTTACGAGCAGTACTTC. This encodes CASSAQGLAGYEQYF.

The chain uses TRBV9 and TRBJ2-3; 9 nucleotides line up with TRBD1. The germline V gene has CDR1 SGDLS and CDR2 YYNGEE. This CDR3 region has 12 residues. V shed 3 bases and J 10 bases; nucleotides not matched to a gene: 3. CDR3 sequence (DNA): TGTGCCAGCAGCGGAACAGGGGGCGCGCAGTATTTT. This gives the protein CASSGTGGAQYF.

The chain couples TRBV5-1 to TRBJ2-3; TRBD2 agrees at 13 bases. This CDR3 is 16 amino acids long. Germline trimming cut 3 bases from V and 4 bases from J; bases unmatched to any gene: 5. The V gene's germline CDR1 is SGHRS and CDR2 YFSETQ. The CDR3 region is CASSSGLAGFADTQYF. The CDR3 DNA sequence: TGCGCCAGCAGCTCGGGACTAGCGGGGTTTGCAGATACGCAGTATTTT.

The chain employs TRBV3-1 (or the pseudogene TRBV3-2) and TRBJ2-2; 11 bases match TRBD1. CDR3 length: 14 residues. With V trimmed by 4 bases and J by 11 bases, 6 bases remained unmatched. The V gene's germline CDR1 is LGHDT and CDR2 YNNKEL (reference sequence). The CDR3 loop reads CASSLGTGGKELFF. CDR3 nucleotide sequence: TGTGCCAGCAGCCTCGGGACAGGGGGTAAAGAGCTGTTTTTT.

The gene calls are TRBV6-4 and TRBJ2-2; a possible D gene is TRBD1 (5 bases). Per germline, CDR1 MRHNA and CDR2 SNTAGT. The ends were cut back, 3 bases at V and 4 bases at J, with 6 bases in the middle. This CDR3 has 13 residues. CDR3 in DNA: TGTGCCAGCAGTGATGGGGCCACCGGGGAGCTGTTTTTT. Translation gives CASSDGATGELFF.

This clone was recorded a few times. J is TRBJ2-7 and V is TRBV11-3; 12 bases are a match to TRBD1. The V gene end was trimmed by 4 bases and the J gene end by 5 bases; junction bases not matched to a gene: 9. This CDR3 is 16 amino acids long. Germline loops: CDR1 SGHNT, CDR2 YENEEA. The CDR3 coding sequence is TGTGCCAGCAGCTCATATTGGGACAGGGGGCACAACGAGCAGTACTTC. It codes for CASSSYWDRGHNEQYF.

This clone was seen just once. In nucleotides, the CDR3 is TGTGCCAGCAGCTTTGGGGCCCCGAACACTGAAGCTTTCTTT. Its translation is CASSFGAPNTEAFF. The chain employs TRBV7-6 and TRBJ1-1; weak D call: TRBD1 (5 bases). The germline gives CDR1 SGHVS, CDR2 FNYEAQ. Trimming removed 3 bases at V and 1 base at J, with 9 bases between. This CDR3 region has 14 residues.

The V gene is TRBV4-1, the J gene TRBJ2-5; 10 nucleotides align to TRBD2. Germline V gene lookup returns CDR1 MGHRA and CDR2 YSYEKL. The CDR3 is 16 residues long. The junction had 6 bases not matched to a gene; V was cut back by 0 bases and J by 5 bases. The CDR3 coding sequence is TGCGCCAGCAGCCAAGATGCTAGCGGGGGATGGGAGACCCAGTACTTC. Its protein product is CASSQDASGGWETQYF.

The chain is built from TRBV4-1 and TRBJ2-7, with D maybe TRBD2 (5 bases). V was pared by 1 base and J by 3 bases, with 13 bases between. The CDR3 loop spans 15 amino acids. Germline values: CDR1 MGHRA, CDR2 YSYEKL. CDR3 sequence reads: CASSQGRLLGYEQYF. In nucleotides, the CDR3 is TGCGCCAGCAGCCAAGGGAGGCTGCTGGGCTACGAGCAGTACTTC.

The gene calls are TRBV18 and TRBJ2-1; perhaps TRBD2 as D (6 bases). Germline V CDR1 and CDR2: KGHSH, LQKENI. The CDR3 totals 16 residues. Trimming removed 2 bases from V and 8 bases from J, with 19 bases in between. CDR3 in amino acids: CASSPTRRRGADEQFF. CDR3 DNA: TGTGCCAGCTCACCAACAAGGCGGCGGGGAGCGGATGAGCAGTTCTTC. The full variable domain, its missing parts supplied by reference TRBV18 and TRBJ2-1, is NAGVMQNPRHLVRRRGQEARLRCSPMKGHSHVYWYRQLPEEGLKFMVYLQKENIIDESGMPKERFSAEFPKEGPSILRIQQVVRGDSAAYFCASSPTRRRGADEQFFGPGTRLTVL.

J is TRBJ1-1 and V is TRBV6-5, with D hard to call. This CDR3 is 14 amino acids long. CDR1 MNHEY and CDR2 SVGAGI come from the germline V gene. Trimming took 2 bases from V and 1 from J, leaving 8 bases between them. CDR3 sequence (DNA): TGTGCCAGCAGTTACATAAGCCAGAACACTGAAGCTTTCTTT. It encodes CASSYISQNTEAFF.

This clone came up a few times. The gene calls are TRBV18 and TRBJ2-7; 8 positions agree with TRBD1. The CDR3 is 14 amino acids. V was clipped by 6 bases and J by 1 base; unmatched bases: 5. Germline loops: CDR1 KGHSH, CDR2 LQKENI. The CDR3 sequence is CASSQDRASYEQYF. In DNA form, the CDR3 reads TGTGCCAGCTCTCAGGACAGGGCATCCTACGAGCAGTACTTC.

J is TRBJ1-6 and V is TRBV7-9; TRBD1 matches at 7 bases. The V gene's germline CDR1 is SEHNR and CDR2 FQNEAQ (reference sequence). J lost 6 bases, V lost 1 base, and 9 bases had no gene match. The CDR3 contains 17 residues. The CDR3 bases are TGTGCCAGCAGCTTAGAGTTCACAGGGGTCCCTAATTCACCCCTCCACTTT. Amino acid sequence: CASSLEFTGVPNSPLHF.

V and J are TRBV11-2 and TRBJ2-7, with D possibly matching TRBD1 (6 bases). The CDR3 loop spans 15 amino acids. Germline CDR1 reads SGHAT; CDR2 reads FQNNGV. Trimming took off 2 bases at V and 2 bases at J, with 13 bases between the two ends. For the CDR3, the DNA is TGTGCCAGCAGCTTAAACCAGGGGAGACCCTACGAGCAGTACTTC. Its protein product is CASSLNQGRPYEQYF.

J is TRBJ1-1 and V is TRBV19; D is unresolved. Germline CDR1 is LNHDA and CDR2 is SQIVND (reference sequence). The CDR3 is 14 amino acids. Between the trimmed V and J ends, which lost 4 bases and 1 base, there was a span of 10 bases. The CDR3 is CASSTERQNTEAFF. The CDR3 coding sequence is TGTGCCAGTAGTACAGAACGACAGAACACTGAAGCTTTCTTT.

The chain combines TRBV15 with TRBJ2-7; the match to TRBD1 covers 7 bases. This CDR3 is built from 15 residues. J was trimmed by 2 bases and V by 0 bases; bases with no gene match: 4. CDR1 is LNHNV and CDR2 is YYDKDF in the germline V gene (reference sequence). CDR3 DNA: TGTGCCACCAGCAGAGATGGGGGACAGACCTACGAGCAGTACTTC. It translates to CATSRDGGQTYEQYF.

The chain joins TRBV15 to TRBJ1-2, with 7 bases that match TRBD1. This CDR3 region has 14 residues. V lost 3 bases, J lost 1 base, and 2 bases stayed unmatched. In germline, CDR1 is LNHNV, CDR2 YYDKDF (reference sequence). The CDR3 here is CATSSRDSNYGYTF. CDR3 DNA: TGTGCCACCAGCAGCCGGGACAGTAACTATGGCTACACCTTC.